The clone carrying this T cell receptor (beta chain) was counted a few times. What it binds is unknown. This entry is derived from a study of blood T cells in healthy people across ages. Study-level findings and limits: Bulk PBMC profiling left naive and antigen-experienced comparisons inconclusive.

Combining a sample-barcoded 5' primer with a J-beta primer mix, a second PCR ran for 7 to 11 cycles. TCRdb redid the calling of the 5' RACE reads with MiXCR, one entry per CDR3 protein. The sample lists about 800,000 distinct CDR3 sequences, roughly 25% occurring once. Trimming cost V 8 bases and J 6 bases, with 16 bases left between them. Germline V gives CDR1 DFQATT, CDR2 SNEGSKA (reference sequence). This CDR3 has 12 residues. This same sample was also part of a study on T cells of mothers and their children.

Sample: blood. The rearrangement uses TRBV20-1 and TRBJ1-1; the D gene is possibly TRBD1 (5 bases). The sequence derives from a boy aged 5-17 years in good health. The CDR3 nucleotides are TGCAGTTTTGATCGCGGGGGGGCTGAAGCTTTCTTT. It is translated as CSFDRGGAEAFF.